This entry lists 5 T cell receptor beta chains sequenced from one sample in a study of OX40 agonist ivuxolimab in advanced cancers. Assay used: immunoSEQ multiplex PCR; TCRdb lists only in-frame clones, some missing. The data show fewer than 90,000 clones, 86% seen once. The sequencing used CD4+ or CD8+ T cells sorted from blood, collected in a trial of the OX40 agonist ivuxolimab. All receptors derive from an adult with an advanced solid tumor such as melanoma, head and neck, liver or kidney cancer.

The chain is built from TRBV7-2 and TRBJ2-2; the D gene is possibly TRBD1 (6 bases). V gave up 1 base and J gave up 2 bases, with 14 bases separating them. In germline, CDR1 is SGHTA, CDR2 FQGNSA. This CDR3 is 17 amino acids long. Written as DNA, the CDR3 is TGTGCCAGCAGCTTAGACCCCGGACAGATAAACACCGGGGAGCTGTTTTTT. Protein sequence: CASSLDPGQINTGELFF.

The chain employs TRBV7-9 and TRBJ2-3; D is unclear. Trimming took 0 bases from V and 1 from J, leaving 14 bases between them. The CDR3 has 17 residues. Germline-derived CDR1 and CDR2 are SEHNR and FQNEAQ (reference sequence). The CDR3 is CASSLALGSSGTDTQYF. CDR3 bases: TGTGCCAGCAGCTTAGCTCTGGGTAGCTCTGGCACAGATACGCAGTATTTT.

V and J are TRBV2 and TRBJ1-5; D is perhaps TRBD1 (5 bases). V was trimmed by 2 bases and J by 6 bases, leaving 11 bases between them. The length of the CDR3 is 14 residues. The germline gives CDR1 SNHLY, CDR2 FYNNEI. This chain's CDR3 is CASSELQGPQPQHF. CDR3 bases: TGTGCCAGCAGTGAACTGCAGGGCCCTCAGCCCCAGCATTTT.

The chain has TRBV11-3 and TRBJ2-5; possibly TRBD2 for D (5 bases). The germline V and J ends were trimmed by 2 bases and 7 bases, with 11 bases remaining between them. The CDR3 contains 13 residues. CDR1 and CDR2 from the germline V gene are SGHNT and YENEEA. The chain's CDR3 is CASSLSRDGTQYF. CDR3 DNA sequence: TGTGCCAGCAGCTTATCCCGGGATGGGACCCAGTACTTC.

The chain has TRBV5-1 and TRBJ2-7, with D maybe TRBD2 (5 bases). Per germline, CDR1 SGHRS and CDR2 YFSETQ. V was pared by 0 bases and J by 3 bases, with 10 bases between. CDR3 size: 14 residues. The CDR3 coding sequence is TGCGCCAGCAGCTTGGGGACTGCAAACTACGAGCAGTACTTC. Amino acid sequence: CASSLGTANYEQYF.